The 30 T cell receptor beta chains given below trace back to one sample, sequenced in a study of blood T cell repertoires in COVID-19. TCRdb's table, derived via immunoSEQ multiplex PCR, lists solely in-frame clones and lacks some. The table includes about 180,000 clones, 60% to 80% detected once. Sequenced input: peripheral blood. The receptors come from a woman in her 70s with acute or convalescent COVID-19.

The chain joins TRBV19 to TRBJ2-6; possible D gene TRBD1, 5 bases. Germline V gene lookup returns CDR1 LNHDA and CDR2 SQIVND (reference sequence). The CDR3 consists of 16 residues. V was pared by 9 bases and J by 0 bases, with 15 bases between. In nucleotides, the CDR3 is TGTGCCAGCAGCTCAGGGCTTATCTCTGGGGCCAACGTCCTGACTTTC. It encodes CASSSGLISGANVLTF.

The chain links TRBV27 to TRBJ2-2; TRBD2 agrees at 16 bases. The CDR3 loop spans 17 amino acids. Germline V gene data show CDR1 as MNHEY and CDR2 as SMNVEV (reference sequence). V lost 6 bases to trimming and J lost 4 bases; unmatched junction nucleotides: 5. The CDR3 loop reads CASRRGLAGGVTGELFF. The CDR3 region has the DNA TGTGCCAGCAGGAGGGGACTAGCGGGAGGGGTCACCGGGGAGCTGTTTTTT.

This chain joins TRBV24-1 and TRBJ2-1; perhaps TRBD2 as D (6 bases). CDR1 and CDR2 (germline): KGHDR, SFDVKD. The CDR3 has 17 residues. The V end was cut by 3 bases, the J end by 5 bases, with 19 bases between. The CDR3 loop is CATSDGVLAELDNEQFF. CDR3 DNA: TGTGCCACCAGTGATGGGGTTTTAGCGGAGCTCGACAATGAGCAGTTCTTC.

In its sample, this clone was seen a few times. The chain is built from TRBV30 and TRBJ2-1; TRBD1 matches 8 bases. Germline V gene data show CDR1 as GTSNPN and CDR2 as SVGIG (reference sequence). V shed 2 bases and J 8 bases; nucleotides not matched to a gene: 5. The CDR3 loop spans 13 amino acids. The CDR3 DNA follows: TGTGCCTGGAGTCGGGACAGGCTCGATGAGCAGTTCTTC. It codes for CAWSRDRLDEQFF.

The chain combines TRBV20-1 with TRBJ2-1, with D perhaps TRBD2 (6 bases). The germline gives CDR1 DFQATT, CDR2 SNEGSKA (reference sequence). The CDR3 runs 17 residues. Trimming stripped 3 bases from V and 8 bases from J, with 26 bases between. The CDR3 loop reads CSASSLAAGRELDEQFF. As DNA, the CDR3 is TGCAGTGCTAGTTCCCTAGCAGCGGGCAGGGAGTTGGATGAGCAGTTCTTC.

The chain links TRBV29-1 to TRBJ2-2; 11 bases are shared with TRBD1. Unmatched junction bases numbered 9, after V lost 7 bases and J lost 8 bases. Germline CDR1 and CDR2: SQVTM and ANQGSEA. This CDR3 has 14 amino acids. CDR3 DNA sequence: TGCAGCGCTCGGACAGGGGGCGTTTCAGGGGAGCTGTTTTTT. This codes for CSARTGGVSGELFF.

The chain recombines TRBV5-1 with TRBJ2-1; 11 positions agree with TRBD2. CDR3 length: 18 amino acids. The V gene's germline CDR1 is SGHRS and CDR2 YFSETQ. The junction had 13 bases not matched to a gene; V was cut back by 4 bases and J by 4 bases. DNA of the CDR3: TGCGCCAGCAGCCGAGGATTCCCCGGGACTAGCGGATACAATGAGCAGTTCTTC. Its translation: CASSRGFPGTSGYNEQFF.

The V call is TRBV6-5, the J call TRBJ1-2, with TRBD1 matching over 10 bases. There are 15 residues in the CDR3. V shed 7 bases, J shed 1 base, and the junction held 6 bases outside the gene matches. In germline, CDR1 is MNHEY, CDR2 SVGAGI. In DNA, the CDR3 is TGTGCCAGCATTACGACAGGGGGCTATAACTATGGCTACACCTTC. Translated: CASITTGGYNYGYTF.

The V and J genes are TRBV3-1 (or the pseudogene TRBV3-2) and TRBJ1-3, with D hard to call. Looked up from germline, CDR1 is LGHDT and CDR2 is YNNKEL (reference sequence). V was clipped by 1 base and J by 2 bases, with 9 bases between them. This CDR3 comprises 15 residues. CDR3 DNA: TGTGCCAGCAGCCAAGCCGGGGTAACTGGAAACACCATATATTTT. Translating gives CASSQAGVTGNTIYF.

The rearrangement links TRBV19 to TRBJ2-6; unclear D gene. V was pared by 3 bases and J by 0 bases, with 9 bases between. Germline assignment: CDR1 LNHDA and CDR2 SQIVND (reference sequence). The CDR3 is 16 amino acids. This CDR3 reads CASSIGFVSGANVLTF. The CDR3 DNA follows: TGTGCCAGTAGTATCGGGTTTGTCTCTGGGGCCAACGTCCTGACTTTC. The whole variable domain, filled in from reference TRBV19 and TRBJ2-6, reads DGGITQSPKYLFRKEGQNVTLSCEQNLNHDAMYWYRQDPGQGLRLIYYSQIVNDFQKGDIAEGYSVSREKKESFPLTVTSAQKNPTAFYLCASSIGFVSGANVLTFGAGSRLTVL.

V usage is TRBV10-1 and J usage is TRBJ2-1; 9 bases line up with TRBD2. J lost 2 bases, V lost 3 bases, and 17 bases had no gene match. The CDR3 covers 20 residues. Germline V gene sequence: CDR1 WNHNN, CDR2 SYGVQD (reference sequence). The CDR3 loop is CASSDGGPKLAGKPYNEQFF. In nucleotides, the CDR3 is TGCGCCAGCAGTGATGGAGGGCCGAAGCTAGCGGGAAAACCCTACAATGAGCAGTTCTTC.

This clone was recorded once. V is TRBV5-4 and J is TRBJ2-7; 8 bases fit TRBD1. The CDR3 spans 14 residues. V shed 4 bases, J shed 2 bases, and the junction held 5 bases outside the gene matches. Germline values: CDR1 SGHNT, CDR2 YYREEE (reference sequence). Here the CDR3 reads CASSHGQGPYEQYF. The DNA for the CDR3 is TGTGCCAGCAGCCACGGACAGGGTCCCTACGAGCAGTACTTC.

The chain employs TRBV19 and TRBJ2-2; 9 bases are shared with TRBD1. Germline trimming cut 2 bases from V and 6 bases from J; bases unmatched to any gene: 10. This CDR3 has 17 residues. Germline V gene lookup returns CDR1 LNHDA and CDR2 SQIVND (reference sequence). The CDR3 region has the DNA TGTGCCAGTAGTATACATCGAACAGGGGGCGCGGCCGGGGAGCTGTTTTTT. Protein sequence: CASSIHRTGGAAGELFF.

The chain joins TRBV3-1 (or the pseudogene TRBV3-2) to TRBJ2-2; 8 bases are a match to TRBD1. This CDR3 is 15 amino acids long. The V gene's germline CDR1 is LGHDT and CDR2 YNNKEL (reference sequence). V was clipped by 3 bases and J by 4 bases; unmatched bases: 4. The CDR3 coding sequence is TGTGCCAGCAGCCAGACAGGGGCTTTCACCGGGGAGCTGTTTTTT. It yields the protein CASSQTGAFTGELFF.

The chain carries TRBV6-6 and TRBJ1-5; no definite D call. The CDR3 consists of 13 residues. The germline V gene encodes CDR1 MNHNY and CDR2 SVGAGI (reference sequence). Trimming removed 0 bases from V and 7 bases from J, with 7 bases in between. As DNA, the CDR3 is TGTGCCAGCAGTTACTCCGTCTCGCAGCCCCAGCATTTT. This codes for CASSYSVSQPQHF.

J is TRBJ2-1 and V is TRBV3-1 (or the pseudogene TRBV3-2); D unclear. Trimming took off 2 bases at V and 0 bases at J, with 8 bases between the two ends. CDR3 length: 15 residues. Germline CDR1 is LGHDT and CDR2 is YNNKEL (reference sequence). The CDR3 here is CASSQSRGSYNEQFF. CDR3 coding DNA: TGTGCCAGCAGCCAAAGTAGAGGCTCCTACAATGAGCAGTTCTTC.

This clone was picked up a small number of times. V and J are TRBV6-6 and TRBJ1-2, with 8 bases matching TRBD1. In germline, CDR1 is MNHNY, CDR2 SVGAGI (reference sequence). V shed 5 bases, J shed 8 bases, and the junction held 13 bases outside the gene matches. The CDR3 has 15 amino acids. The CDR3 here is CASSATQGARGGYTF. CDR3 bases: TGTGCCAGCAGTGCTACCCAGGGGGCGCGGGGAGGCTACACCTTC.

The J gene is TRBJ2-7, the V gene TRBV6-7; the D gene is possibly TRBD1 (6 bases). TRBV6-7 is given ORF status, its function remaining uncertain. The CDR3 loop spans 12 amino acids. The V and J ends lost 2 bases and 9 bases respectively, with 11 bases between them. The CDR3 DNA reads TGTGCCAGCAGTTACGCAAAAGGGGGGCAGTACTTC. Protein: CASSYAKGGQYF.

The chain couples TRBV7-3 to TRBJ2-7; 10 bases map to TRBD2. The trim removed 2 bases at V and 7 bases at J, leaving 14 bases unmatched. The CDR3 contains 17 residues. Germline CDR1 is SGHTA and CDR2 is FQGTGA. The DNA for the CDR3 is TGTGCCAGCAGCTTATTAGTCGGCCTAGCGGGAGTGGGGGAGCAGTACTTC. It codes for CASSLLVGLAGVGEQYF. Combining the CDR3 with reference TRBV7-3 and TRBJ2-7 gives the whole variable domain GAGVSQTPSNKVTEKGKYVELRCDPISGHTALYWYRQSLGQGPEFLIYFQGTGAADDSGLPNDRFFAVRPEGSVSTLKIQRTERGDSAVYLCASSLLVGLAGVGEQYFGPGTRLTVT.

In its sample, this clone was seen a few times. This chain's CDR3 is CASSYRDYSSGELFF. The CDR3 DNA reads as TGTGCCAGCAGTTACCGGGACTATTCGAGCGGGGAGCTGTTTTTT. This rearrangement joins TRBV3-1 (or the pseudogene TRBV3-2) to TRBJ2-2, with 7 bases identical to TRBD2. CDR1 is LGHDT and CDR2 is YNNKEL in the germline V gene (reference sequence). The CDR3 length is 15 residues. Trimming took 6 bases from V and 7 from J; bases not matched to a gene: 11.

This chain connects TRBV6-1 to TRBJ2-3; the match to TRBD2 covers 9 bases. CDR1 is MNHNS, CDR2 SASEGT, per germline. Trimming took 3 bases from V and 4 from J; bases not matched to a gene: 17. The CDR3 contains 19 residues. In DNA, the CDR3 is TGTGCCAGCAGTGACTGGCTAGCGGGGACACAGTCGGGGGCAGATACGCAGTATTTT. Protein: CASSDWLAGTQSGADTQYF.

The V call is TRBV6-2 or TRBV6-3, the J call TRBJ2-7, with 7 bases identical to TRBD2. The V gene end was trimmed by 6 bases and the J gene end by 5 bases; junction bases not matched to a gene: 16. Germline V lookup: CDR1 MNHEY, CDR2 SVGEGT. There are 16 residues in the CDR3. CDR3 DNA sequence: TGTGCCAGCAGCTCCGCGCCGGGGGAGGGTCTGGACGAGCAGTACTTC. This gives the protein CASSSAPGEGLDEQYF.

The chain couples TRBV27 to TRBJ2-2, with D possibly TRBD2 on 6 matching bases. From germline, CDR1 is MNHEY and CDR2 SMNVEV (reference sequence). CDR3 length equals 15 residues. The V end lost 5 bases, the J end lost 1 base, and 11 bases lay between the germline ends. The chain's CDR3 is CASSRWRENTGELFF. CDR3 DNA sequence: TGTGCCAGCAGTCGTTGGCGGGAGAACACCGGGGAGCTGTTTTTT.

The genes are TRBV3-1 (or the pseudogene TRBV3-2) and TRBJ1-3, with D perhaps TRBD1 (5 bases). The CDR3 is made up of 15 amino acids. Germline CDR1 and CDR2: LGHDT and YNNKEL (reference sequence). Trimming took off 1 base at V and 2 bases at J, with 9 bases between the two ends. The CDR3, as DNA: TGTGCCAGCAGCCAAGCTGGGGCGGCTGGAAACACCATATATTTT. Residues: CASSQAGAAGNTIYF.

This chain uses TRBV11-2 with TRBJ2-1; 11 bases line up with TRBD2. With V trimmed by 6 bases and J by 7 bases, 20 bases remained unmatched. Per the germline V gene, CDR1 is SGHAT and CDR2 is FQNNGV. The CDR3 totals 19 residues. The CDR3 protein is CASRSAGSTSGSRGNEQFF. For the CDR3, the DNA is TGTGCCAGCAGATCGGCAGGGTCTACTAGCGGGAGTCGGGGAAATGAGCAGTTCTTC.

The V gene is TRBV2, the J gene TRBJ1-2; D perhaps matches TRBD1 (5 bases). Trimming took off 6 bases at V and 3 bases at J, with 14 bases between the two ends. Germline CDR1 and CDR2: SNHLY and FYNNEI. The CDR3 covers 14 residues. CDR3 amino acids: CASRAGEEDYGYTF. In DNA form, the CDR3 reads TGTGCCAGCAGGGCGGGGGAGGAGGACTATGGCTACACCTTC.

J is TRBJ2-3 and V is TRBV19; TRBD2 matches 10 bases. The length of the CDR3 is 17 residues. The germline V gene encodes CDR1 LNHDA and CDR2 SQIVND (reference sequence). V was clipped by 3 bases and J by 3 bases; unmatched bases: 9. The CDR3 DNA reads as TGTGCCAGTAGTATTAGCACTAGCGGGACCCGTACAGATACGCAGTATTTT. It is translated as CASSISTSGTRTDTQYF. Drawing the rest from reference TRBV19 and TRBJ2-3, the complete variable domain is DGGITQSPKYLFRKEGQNVTLSCEQNLNHDAMYWYRQDPGQGLRLIYYSQIVNDFQKGDIAEGYSVSREKKESFPLTVTSAQKNPTAFYLCASSISTSGTRTDTQYFGPGTRLTVL.

This chain connects TRBV5-4 to TRBJ1-3; TRBD1 might be the D (5 bases). V gave up 1 base and J gave up 0 bases, with 11 bases separating them. The CDR3 sequence is 16 residues long. Germline CDR1 SGHNT, CDR2 YYREEE (reference sequence). The CDR3 DNA sequence: TGTGCCAGCAGCTTGAAGGGACTGACCTCTGGAAACACCATATATTTT. It yields the protein CASSLKGLTSGNTIYF.

The chain employs TRBV12-3 or TRBV12-4 and TRBJ1-5; D is perhaps TRBD1 (6 bases). The CDR3 consists of 12 residues. V lost 6 bases and J 4 bases, leaving 7 bases between the germline ends. CDR3 sequence reads: CASRQGNQPQHF. CDR3 sequence (DNA): TGTGCCAGCAGACAGGGTAATCAGCCCCAGCATTTT.

V usage is TRBV6-4 and J usage is TRBJ2-7; tentatively, D is TRBD1 (5 bases). V lost 2 bases and J lost 5, with 13 bases in between. CDR3 length: 14 amino acids. Germline values: CDR1 MRHNA, CDR2 SNTAGT. The chain's CDR3 is CASSDPRDVHEQYF. CDR3 DNA sequence: TGTGCCAGCAGTGACCCCAGGGATGTCCACGAGCAGTACTTC.